This TCR beta chain stems from a study of shared clonotypes between healthy human individuals. Original data processing: In the immunoSEQ data, sequences were junction-only and lacked quality scores, so filtering differed. Produced via immunoSEQ multiplex PCR; TCRdb's table is partial and in-frame only. V, J and clone size derive from that table, while D and trimming were established from the DNA sequence. The data hold more than 2 million clones, with about 95% observed a single time. Splitting of CD4+ cells produced CD45RA+ naive and CD45RA-negative memory subsets. Sequencing used naive CD4+ T cells sorted from blood. Stated subset: CD45RA+ positively selected. This TCR derives from a man younger than 30 in good health.

The CDR3 nucleotides are TGTGCCAGCAGCTTATCCTGGACAGGGGTTAATGAAAAACTGTTTTTT. This codes for CASSLSWTGVNEKLFF. The rearrangement joins TRBV7-2 to TRBJ1-4; 9 bases agree with TRBD1. V dropped 2 bases and J dropped 4; count of bases not matched to a gene: 5. The CDR3 has 16 residues. The germline V gene encodes CDR1 SGHTA and CDR2 FQGNSA. Full variable domain (rest looked up from reference TRBV7-2 and TRBJ1-4): GAGVSQSPSNKVTEKGKDVELRCDPISGHTALYWYRQSLGQGLEFLIYFQGNSAPDKSGLPSDRFSAERTGGSVSTLTIQRTQQEDSAVYLCASSLSWTGVNEKLFFGSGTQLSVL.